Sequencing of this T cell receptor (beta chain) was carried out in a study of cytomegalovirus exposure and HLA in healthy donors (dated by TCRdb to about 2017). A note on the overall study: According to an earlier analysis of 550 to 750 of the donors, some 180 million T cells yielded 90 million to 130 million unique TCR beta sequences and about 300 Gb of sequence data. Approximately 330 gigabases of sequencing data and 91 million or so unique TCR sequences made up an early release that covered nearly 650 HLA-typed donors. Of the 398 genotyped donors, around 81% fell in the genetic ancestry cluster associated with self-reported Caucasian donors. The aim of the study was to test whether cataloging public T cell receptors could identify signatures of past pathogen exposure. Using immunosequencing, the study profiled T cell repertoires from 550 to 750 subjects and related those repertoires to cytomegalovirus serostatus. Besides the first cohort of roughly 700 subjects, a separate validation cohort made up of roughly 120 different subjects was used. The study combined high-throughput TCR immunosequencing, statistical association of individual TCRs with disease status, and machine learning to predict cytomegalovirus infection status. A later analysis re-examined previously published TCR beta repertoires from 500 to 700 donors and added high-resolution HLA genotyping to investigate patterns of TCR occurrence. The later analysis used no new phenotypic data to find candidate immune exposures, relying instead on TCR beta sequences and their occurrence across donors. To decide whether each TCR beta V gene segment behaved as functional or pseudogenic, an earlier analysis of approximately 590 of the donors relied on high-throughput TCR beta sequencing. Donor age, sex, ethnicity and CMV serostatus were collected together with the repertoire data. A later genetic analysis used genome-wide SNP genotypes for about three fifths of the 666 donors, treating that subset as a discovery cohort. All discovery cohort repertoires had been generated on a single sequencing platform. HLA typing covered class I and class II loci at four-digit resolution. Typing coverage differed by locus: A, B, C, DRB1 and DQB1 were typed in about 629-630 donors, DQA1 in approximately 520, DPA1 in around 610, and DPB1 in just under 480. Because of strong linkage in the cohort, five DR-DQ haplotypes were treated as single units for association and clustering. Among around 400 genotyped donors of the cohort, an average of around 250,000 unique TCR beta nucleotide sequences was sequenced per donor, of which about 18% were non-productive. General study outcomes and caveats: According to a later genetic analysis, donors in an Asian-associated ancestry cluster had fewer N-insertions in productive TCRs than the approximately 630-donor mean. A further reported finding was that TCR beta sequences accurately predicted the HLA-A and HLA-B alleles for most subjects in the first cohort. The cohort was sequenced for TCR beta chains only, and without alpha or paired-chain data the features that could be detected were limited. A later analysis found that HLA-associated TCR beta chains were more clonally expanded and had lower generation probabilities than equally common non-associated chains. The earlier analysis of 587 of the donors excluded over 15 rarely observed V segments, including chromosome 9 orphons, because counts were too low. In vitro tests confirmed that a few of the cytomegalovirus-associated TCR beta chains recognize cytomegalovirus antigens. Strong co-occurrence of HLA alleles, especially DR and DQ, made assigning TCR associations to individual alleles difficult. While some public TCRs were present in many individuals, most TCR sequences turned up only very rarely across donors. Correlated functional status among segregating V segments might reflect linkage disequilibrium, but an unknown experimental factor could not be ruled out. In a later analysis, the rate of TCR association differed among HLA loci, with DRB1 alleles having the most associated TCRs and HLA-C alleles having the fewest. In a later analysis, 15,000 to 20,000 TCR beta sequences were associated with specific HLA alleles at a false discovery rate of 0.05. In an earlier analysis of roughly 500 of the donors, most TCR beta V segments appeared in productive rearrangements about 90% or about 30% of the time, broadly matching IMGT annotations. It was suggested by the authors that the approach could potentially be generalized to other disease states and immunological phenotypes. In a later analysis, most CMV-associated TCR beta chains were found to appear HLA-restricted, with HLA associations seemingly driven largely by CMV exposure. A later genetic analysis associated a missense DCLRE1C variant with V-gene and J-gene trimming of TCR beta chains, and an independent cohort replicated the association. Some IMGT-functional V segments, including TRBV6-2 and TRBV6-3, could not be distinguished by the 87-base-pair reads and were therefore excluded. Because some donors lacked HLA typing at each locus, the association tests relied only on the typed subset. In both the original and validation cohorts, the classifier was reported to diagnose cytomegalovirus status with high specificity and sensitivity. The presence/absence analyses assumed that sequencing depth was roughly uniform across donors, and that assumption may not be true. A cluster of highly shared sequence variants was judged likely to represent a technical artifact of the sequencing pipeline. In the study, 150 to 200 TCR beta chains were listed as associated with cytomegalovirus. According to a later analysis, parvovirus B19, influenza, CMV and Epstein-Barr virus appeared linked to several top co-occurrence clusters. The only immune exposure information available for the cohort was CMV serostatus.

In total, roughly 710 healthy bone marrow donors made up the cohort. At the time of sampling, every cohort member was nominally healthy, though immune exposures that went unrecorded were likely present. The donor was CMV seronegative and belonged to the group of 320 or so seronegative cohort members. Each donor provided a peripheral blood sample, and peripheral blood mononuclear cells were used for TCR beta sequencing. The Qiagen DNeasy Blood Extraction Kit was used to extract genomic DNA from the blood cell samples. The CDR3 covers 14 residues, taking in both the cysteine and the phenylalanine. Only the CDR3 region is kept as DNA, spanning 42 bases read in frame from base 1. Trimmed from V: 6 bases; trimmed from J: 8 bases; junction bases lacking a gene match: 2. CDR1 MNHEY and CDR2 SMNVEV are derived from the germline V gene (reference sequence). The library was built by means of the immunoSEQ multiplex PCR assay. A mixture of 60 forward primers for TCR Vbeta segments and 13 reverse primers for TCR Jbeta segments was used in the multiplex PCR. Amplification of the CDR3 region of rearranged TCR beta genes was performed with a multiplex PCR assay on genomic DNA. The amplified TCR beta libraries were sequenced on the Illumina HiSeq System as 87-base-pair reads. As for the authors' bioinformatics: A later analysis tallied 75 million to 95 million unique TCR beta chains across the 666 repertoires, and some 12 million of those chains were shared by two or more donors. A nearest-neighbor algorithm error-corrected the raw reads and collapsed the reads into unique sequences, merging closely related sequences to remove PCR and sequencing errors. Alignment of CDR3 sequences to IMGT reference sequences was used to assign V, D and J gene segments. Each retained sequence needed at least a six-nucleotide match to both a V gene segment and a J gene segment. Rearrangements were classified as productive when the CDR3 lacked stop codons and remained in frame with V and J, and all other rearrangements were classified as non-productive. Following IMGT convention, CDR3 was defined as the stretch from the second conserved V-encoded cysteine to the conserved J-encoded phenylalanine. In an earlier analysis of around 540 of the donors, sequences lacking an unambiguous match to a single V gene segment were excluded. In an earlier analysis of some 590 of the donors, a V segment was called functional when productive rearrangements were above 56.7%, and segregating when the standard deviation between donors exceeded 5%. A statistical classification framework was built for diagnosing cytomegalovirus status from the catalog of TCR beta chain sequences. In a later analysis, V and J genes were assigned by comparing TCR nucleotide sequences against IMGT/GENE-DB human TR gene sequences. A later analysis assigned CDR3 sequences and most-parsimonious VDJ recombination scenarios with the TCRdist pipeline. In a later analysis, each TCR beta chain was defined by its CDR3 amino acid sequence together with its V-gene family, and reads without a unique V-gene family were excluded. To address suspected cross-contamination and a sequencing artifact, a later analysis removed roughly 580 highly shared, low-generation-probability nucleotide sequences. A later analysis calculated a clonal expansion index for each public chain from normalized within-repertoire ranks of inferred template counts. Generation probabilities in a later analysis came from a VDJ recombination model fitted to out-of-frame rearrangements, and those results were checked against IGoR. Hypergeometric tests were used in a later analysis to score TCR-TCR, TCR-HLA and TCR-CMV co-occurrence, with a repertoire-size bias correction applied to the TCR pairs. A later analysis estimated false discovery rates by permuting HLA or CMV assignments 20 times. A later analysis grouped co-occurring TCRs with DBSCAN, adding TCRdist sequence similarity when clustering within HLA-allele-positive subsets. Repertoires with fewer than 30,000 or more than 120,000 public chains, plus five repertoires with anomalous nucleotide sharing, were excluded from co-occurrence clustering. Entries here come from immuneACCESS through TCRdb and include only in-frame sequences with V and J called. Some clones fail to appear in such tables; in the studies checked, an unresolved V gene covers under half of the shortfall, and the cause of the remainder is unknown. The D gene and trimming were derived from the DNA, and the V and J assignments and clone size from that table. This sample has fewer than 200,000 clones in its table, and about 82% of those were observed once. 0.77% of the sample is held by the ten biggest clonotypes.

In the case of this clone: What this receptor recognizes is not known. There are no base qualities to consult, and no much larger clone falls within one base.

The source of this sequence is a woman aged 18-35 years in good health and CMV-seronegative. The rearranged segments are TRBV27 and TRBJ2-2, with 14 junctional bases fitting TRBD2. Source material: PBMCs. This receptor carries the CDR3 CASRGLAGVGELFF. Here is the DNA: TGTGCCAGCAGGGGACTAGCGGGAGTGGGGGAGCTGTTTTTT.